The 2 T cell receptor beta chains presented below share a single source sample, sequenced in a study of T cell responses to AZD1222 COVID-19 vaccine (dated by TCRdb to the early 2020s). Libraries were prepared through the immunoSEQ multiplex PCR assay. Not all clones reach the TCRdb copy of this immuneACCESS table, which keeps in-frame sequences only. Checked studies attribute under half of the gap to unresolved V genes and leave the rest unexplained. A total of 130,000 to 150,000 clones appear in this sample, roughly nine tenths of them only once. The ten largest clonotypes hold around 1.6% of the sample. The sample's time point label is to be understood as: baseline before first vaccination. The sequencing here drew on peripheral blood, taken on day 0 of AZD1222 vaccination. The receptors derive from an adult in good health.

This sequence joins TRBV28 and TRBJ1-2; no definite D call. This CDR3 is built from 13 residues. Trimming pared 2 bases from V and 3 bases from J, leaving 7 bases between. The germline gives CDR1 MDHEN, CDR2 SYDVKM. This CDR3 reads CASSLPLDYGYTF. As DNA, the CDR3 is TGTGCCAGCAGTTTACCTTTGGACTATGGCTACACCTTC.

The genes are TRBV28 and TRBJ1-2; possibly TRBD1 for D (5 bases). Germline V gene data show CDR1 as MDHEN and CDR2 as SYDVKM. Trimming removed 5 bases at V and 7 bases at J, with 17 bases between. CDR3 size: 14 residues. The chain's CDR3 is CASSPPGPIPGYTF. CDR3 coding DNA: TGTGCCAGCAGTCCCCCGGGGCCTATCCCTGGCTACACCTTC.